Detailed here is one T cell receptor (beta chain). What it binds is unknown. Trimming took 5 bases from V and 7 from J, leaving 15 bases between them. Germline loops: CDR1 SQVTM, CDR2 ANQGSEA. This CDR3 is 12 amino acids long. Sequencing relied on a cDNA template that was reverse transcribed from extracted RNA. TCRdb's table, derived via immunoSEQ multiplex PCR, lists solely in-frame clones and lacks some. Among 170,000 or so clones listed, roughly two thirds were seen once. The sample is drawn from a study of CD8+ T cells in alopecia areata. Study conclusions and caveats: Lesional scalp exceeded normal scalp in clonality, especially in alopecia totalis/universalis.

Treatment noted: oral pan-JAK inhibitor, 5-10 mg twice daily. This receptor was identified in a human donor with alopecia areata. This sample comprised CD4+ T cells sorted from blood, obtained at week 4, from a patient treated with tofacitinib. This chain connects TRBV29-1 to TRBJ2-7; a weak D match, TRBD1 (6 bases). CDR3 protein: CSVQQGFGEQYF. CDR3 bases: TGCAGCGTTCAACAGGGATTCGGGGAGCAGTACTTC.